The 5 T cell receptor beta chains below all came from one sample that was sequenced in a study of cytomegalovirus exposure and HLA in healthy donors. PCR was performed using 60 Vbeta and 13 Jbeta primers. Repertoires were generated with immunoSEQ multiplex PCR, while TCRdb's copy carries only in-frame clones and drops some. The table lists 200,000 or so clones, around 79% of them singletons. The specimen was PBMCs. These receptors originate from a girl aged 2-10 years in good health and CMV-seronegative.

A note on this clone: The CDR3 does not close with the conserved phenylalanine or tryptophan, likely indicating a read error. The chain employs TRBV6-1 and TRBJ1-2, with TRBD1 matching 9 bases. The CDR3 has 16 residues. V gave up 4 bases and J gave up 0 bases; unmatched junction bases: 6. Germline CDR1 is MNHNS and CDR2 is SASEGT. The CDR3 sequence is CASSAGTGRANYGYTL. CDR3 nucleotide sequence: TGTGCCAGCAGTGCGGGGACAGGGCGAGCTAACTATGGCTACACCCTC.

The CDR3 loop reads CAWSVAGKNAFF. The CDR3 bases are TGTGCCTGGAGTGTGGCGGGGAAGAACGCTTTCTTT. V is TRBV30 and J is TRBJ1-1; D ambiguous. V was trimmed by 0 bases and J by 11 bases, leaving 13 bases between them. Germline V lookup: CDR1 GTSNPN, CDR2 SVGIG (reference sequence). The length of the CDR3 is 12 residues. Together with reference TRBV30 and TRBJ1-1, the CDR3 gives the full variable domain: SQTIHQWPATLVQPVGSPLSLECTVEGTSNPNLYWYRQAAGRGLQLLFYSVGIGQISSEVPQNLSASRPQDRQFILSSKKLLLSDSGFYLCAWSVAGKNAFFGQGTRLTVV.

There are a few counts of this clone. The CDR3 protein is CASSLSSSPPFEQFF. For the CDR3, the DNA is TGTGCCAGCAGTTTATCGTCGAGCCCCCCCTTTGAGCAGTTCTTC. The J gene is TRBJ2-1, the V gene TRBV27; D gene ambiguous. The CDR3 sequence is 15 residues long. The ends were cut back, 0 bases at V and 9 bases at J, with 15 bases in the middle. From germline, CDR1 is MNHEY and CDR2 SMNVEV (reference sequence).

In this sample, this clone turned up once. Distinct nucleotide sequences in the sample also encode this CDR3. The rearrangement uses TRBV9 and TRBJ1-6; 7 bases are a match to TRBD1. The germline gives CDR1 SGDLS, CDR2 YYNGEE. J was trimmed by 6 bases and V by 0 bases; bases with no gene match: 3. There are 15 residues in the CDR3. The CDR3 here is CASSVGSGGNSPLHF. DNA of the CDR3: TGTGCCAGCAGCGTAGGTTCAGGGGGTAATTCACCCCTCCACTTT. Filled out from reference TRBV9 and TRBJ1-6, the complete variable domain reads DSGVTQTPKHLITATGQRVTLRCSPRSGDLSVYWYQQSLDQGLQFLIQYYNGEERAKGNILERFSAQQFPDLHSELNLSSLELGDSALYFCASSVGSGGNSPLHFGNGTRLTVT.

Only a few counts were recorded for this clone. The chain combines TRBV19 with TRBJ1-2; TRBD1 matches 7 bases. This CDR3 comprises 12 residues. The germline CDR1 and CDR2 sequences are LNHDA and SQIVND (reference sequence). V lost 6 bases to trimming and J lost 8 bases; unmatched junction nucleotides: 6. CDR3 nucleotides: TGTGCCAGTAGCTCCAGGGGGAACGGCTACACCTTC. Protein sequence: CASSSRGNGYTF.